What follows is one T cell receptor (beta chain) and its context. The data belong to a study of T cells in Graves' hyperthyroidism and ophthalmopathy. Amplification targeted TCR beta CDR3 regions from RNA transcripts. HTBI primers were the set used in a first-round RT-PCR of the TCR CDR3. TCRdb fed the multiplex PCR reads into MiXCR, producing one record per CDR3 protein. The repertoire consists of approximately 350,000 distinct CDR3 sequences, with about 16% occurring once and the leading ten covering about 21%. Researchers barred patients who had uncontrolled infection, other autoimmune disease, pregnancy or lactation. Using around 10 ml of fresh peripheral blood, PBMCs were prepared. This clonotype was sampled from a woman aged 60-75 years with Graves' ophthalmopathy. Sequences were obtained from blood.

CDR3 DNA: TGCAGCGTCGCCCTACAGAGCTCCTACAATGAGCAGTTCTTC. Translated, it gives CSVALQSSYNEQFF. This chain joins TRBV29-1 and TRBJ2-1, with no clear D. V was pared by 6 bases and J by 0 bases, with 12 bases between. Germline V gives CDR1 SQVTM, CDR2 ANQGSEA. The CDR3 is 14 amino acids.